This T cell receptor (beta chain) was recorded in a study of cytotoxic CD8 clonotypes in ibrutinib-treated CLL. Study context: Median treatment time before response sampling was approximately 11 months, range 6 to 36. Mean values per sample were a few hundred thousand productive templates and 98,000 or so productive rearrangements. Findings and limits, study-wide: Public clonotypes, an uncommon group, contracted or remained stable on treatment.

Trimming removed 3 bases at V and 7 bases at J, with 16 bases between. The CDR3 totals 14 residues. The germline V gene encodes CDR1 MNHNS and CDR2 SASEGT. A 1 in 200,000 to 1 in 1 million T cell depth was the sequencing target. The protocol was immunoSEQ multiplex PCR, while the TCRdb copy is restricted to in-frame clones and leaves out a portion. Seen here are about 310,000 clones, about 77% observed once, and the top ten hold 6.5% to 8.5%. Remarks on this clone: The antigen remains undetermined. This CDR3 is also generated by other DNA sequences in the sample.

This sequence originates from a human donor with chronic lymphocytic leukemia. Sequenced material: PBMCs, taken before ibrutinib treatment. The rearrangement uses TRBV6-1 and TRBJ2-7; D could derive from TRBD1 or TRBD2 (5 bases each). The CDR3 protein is CASSDTGRGYEQYF. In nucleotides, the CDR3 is TGTGCCAGCAGTGATACGGGAAGGGGCTATGAGCAGTACTTC.